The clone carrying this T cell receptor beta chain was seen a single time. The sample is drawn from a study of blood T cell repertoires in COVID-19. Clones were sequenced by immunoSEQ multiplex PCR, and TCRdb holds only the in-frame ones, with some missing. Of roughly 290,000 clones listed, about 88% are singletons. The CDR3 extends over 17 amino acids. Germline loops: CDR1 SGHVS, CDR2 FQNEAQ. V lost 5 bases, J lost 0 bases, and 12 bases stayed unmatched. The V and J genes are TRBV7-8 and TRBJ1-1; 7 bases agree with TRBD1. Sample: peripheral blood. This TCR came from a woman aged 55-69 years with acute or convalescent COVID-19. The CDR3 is CASSGPGTAFMNTEAFF. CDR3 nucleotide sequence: TGTGCCAGCAGCGGCCCCGGGACAGCTTTCATGAACACTGAAGCTTTCTTT.